This entry lists 3 T cell receptor beta chains sequenced from one sample in a study of CD8 T cells in ankylosing spondylitis. TCRdb used MiXCR to reprocess the 5' RACE reads, holding one entry per CDR3 protein. The table lists tens of thousands of distinct CDR3 sequences, 27% of them singletons. Sequenced: blood, either unsorted or a sorted T cell fraction (not recorded which). The source of these receptors is a male donor with ankylosing spondylitis or in good health (not recorded which).

This clonotype appeared a few times. This rearrangement joins TRBV10-3 to TRBJ2-7; weak D call: TRBD1 (6 bases). Trimming stripped 2 bases from V and 2 bases from J, with 13 bases between. The CDR3 is made up of 15 amino acids. Germline CDR1 ENHRY, CDR2 SYGVKD. In DNA form, the CDR3 reads TGTGCCATCAGTGAGAACCCAGGGGTAACCTACGAGCAGTACTTC. Its translation is CAISENPGVTYEQYF.

The V and J genes are TRBV4-1 and TRBJ2-2; 7 bases are shared with TRBD1. V was clipped by 10 bases and J by 2 bases; unmatched bases: 13. The CDR3 is made up of 16 amino acids. The germline V gene has CDR1 MGHRA and CDR2 YSYEKL. The CDR3 region has the DNA TGCGCCACCTTCCCCTCCGGGACAGCCAACACCGGGGAGCTGTTTTTT. Protein product: CATFPSGTANTGELFF.

This clonotype was seen more than once but under ten times. The chain uses TRBV28 and TRBJ2-1; tentatively, D is TRBD2 (6 bases). Germline CDR1 and CDR2: MDHEN and SYDVKM. The CDR3 contains 13 residues. V lost 0 bases and J 10 bases, leaving 10 bases between the germline ends. In DNA form, the CDR3 reads TGTGCCAGCAGTTTATGGGGAGGTCAGGAGCAGTTCTTC. This gives the protein CASSLWGGQEQFF. Complete variable domain (other parts from reference TRBV28 and TRBJ2-1): DVKVTQSSRYLVKRTGEKVFLECVQDMDHENMFWYRQDPGLGLRLIYFSYDVKMKEKGDIPEGYSVSREKKERFSLILESASTNQTSMYLCASSLWGGQEQFFGPGTRLTVL.